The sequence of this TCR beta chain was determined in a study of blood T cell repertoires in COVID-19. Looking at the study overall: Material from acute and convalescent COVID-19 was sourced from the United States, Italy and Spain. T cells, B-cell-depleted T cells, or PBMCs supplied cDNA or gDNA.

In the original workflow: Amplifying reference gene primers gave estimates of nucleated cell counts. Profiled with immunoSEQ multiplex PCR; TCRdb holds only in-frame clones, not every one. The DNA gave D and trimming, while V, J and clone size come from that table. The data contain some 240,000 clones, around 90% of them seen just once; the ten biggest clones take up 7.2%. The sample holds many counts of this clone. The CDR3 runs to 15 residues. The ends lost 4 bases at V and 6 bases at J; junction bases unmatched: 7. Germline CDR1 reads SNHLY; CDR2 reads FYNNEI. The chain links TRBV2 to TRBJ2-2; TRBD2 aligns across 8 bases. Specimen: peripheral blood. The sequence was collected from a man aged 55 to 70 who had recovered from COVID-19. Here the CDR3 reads CASSGTSGWAGELFF. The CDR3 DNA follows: TGTGCCAGCAGTGGAACTAGCGGTTGGGCCGGGGAGCTGTTTTTT.